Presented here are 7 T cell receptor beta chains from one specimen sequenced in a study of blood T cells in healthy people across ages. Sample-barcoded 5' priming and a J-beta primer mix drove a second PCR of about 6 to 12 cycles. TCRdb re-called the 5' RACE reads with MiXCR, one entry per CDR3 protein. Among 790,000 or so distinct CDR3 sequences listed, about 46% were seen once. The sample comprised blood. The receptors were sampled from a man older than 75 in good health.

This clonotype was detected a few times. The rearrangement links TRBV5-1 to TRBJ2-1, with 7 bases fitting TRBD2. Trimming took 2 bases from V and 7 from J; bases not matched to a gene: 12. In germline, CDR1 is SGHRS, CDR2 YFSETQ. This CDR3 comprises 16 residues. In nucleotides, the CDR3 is TGCGCCAGCAGCTTTGGGCTCCGGGAGGCCGGGAATGAGCAGTTCTTC. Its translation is CASSFGLREAGNEQFF. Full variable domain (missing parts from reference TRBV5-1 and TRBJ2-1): KAGVTQTPRYLIKTRGQQVTLSCSPISGHRSVSWYQQTPGQGLQFLFEYFSETQRNKGNFPGRFSGRQFSNSRSEMNVSTLELGDSALYLCASSFGLREAGNEQFFGPGTRLTVL.

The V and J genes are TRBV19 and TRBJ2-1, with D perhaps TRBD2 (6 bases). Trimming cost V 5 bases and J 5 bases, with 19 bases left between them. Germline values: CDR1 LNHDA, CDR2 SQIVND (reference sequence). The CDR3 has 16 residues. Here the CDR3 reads CASSSRAGDFNNEQFF. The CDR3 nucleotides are TGTGCCAGTAGTTCGAGAGCGGGTGATTTTAACAATGAGCAGTTCTTC.

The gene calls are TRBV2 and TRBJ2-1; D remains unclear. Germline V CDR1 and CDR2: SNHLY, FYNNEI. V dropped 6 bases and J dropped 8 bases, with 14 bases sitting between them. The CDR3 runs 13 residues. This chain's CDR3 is CASSNPLLDEQFF. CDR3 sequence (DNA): TGTGCCAGCAGCAACCCACTGTTGGATGAGCAGTTCTTC. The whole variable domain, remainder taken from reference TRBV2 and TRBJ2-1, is EPEVTQTPSHQVTQMGQEVILRCVPISNHLYFYWYRQILGQKVEFLVSFYNNEISEKSEIFDDQFSVERPDGSNFTLKIRSTKLEDSAMYFCASSNPLLDEQFFGPGTRLTVL.

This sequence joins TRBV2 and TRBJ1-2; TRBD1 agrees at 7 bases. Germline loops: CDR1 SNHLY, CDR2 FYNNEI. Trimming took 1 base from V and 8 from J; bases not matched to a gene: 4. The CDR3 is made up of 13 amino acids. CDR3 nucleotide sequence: TGTGCCAGCAGTGAAGTCGACAGGGCCGGCTACACCTTC. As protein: CASSEVDRAGYTF.

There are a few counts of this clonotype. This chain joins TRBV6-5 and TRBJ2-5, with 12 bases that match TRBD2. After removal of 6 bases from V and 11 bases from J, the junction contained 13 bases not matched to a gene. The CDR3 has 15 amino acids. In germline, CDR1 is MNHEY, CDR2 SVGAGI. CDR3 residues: CASSAGLAGINEQYF. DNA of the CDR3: TGTGCCAGCAGCGCCGGACTAGCGGGAATTAATGAGCAGTACTTC.

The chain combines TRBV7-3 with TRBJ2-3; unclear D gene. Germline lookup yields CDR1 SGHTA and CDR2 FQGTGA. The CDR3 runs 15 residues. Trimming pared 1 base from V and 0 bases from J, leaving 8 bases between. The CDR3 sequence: CASSLMARSTDTQYF. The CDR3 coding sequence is TGTGCCAGCAGCTTAATGGCCAGAAGCACAGATACGCAGTATTTT.

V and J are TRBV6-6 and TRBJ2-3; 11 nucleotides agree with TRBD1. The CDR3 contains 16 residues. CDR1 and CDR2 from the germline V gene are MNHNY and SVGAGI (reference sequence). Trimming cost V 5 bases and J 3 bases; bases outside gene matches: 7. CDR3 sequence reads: CASSHGQGALTDTQYF. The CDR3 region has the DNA TGTGCCAGCAGTCACGGACAGGGGGCTTTGACAGATACGCAGTATTTT.